Below are 16 T cell receptor beta chains sequenced from a single sample in a study of T cell repertoires in cytomegalovirus infection. TCRdb re-called the reads through MiXCR, storing one row per CDR3 protein. The sample has about 920,000 distinct CDR3 sequences; approximately 33% are singletons. No antigen is known for these receptors. This specimen consisted of cultured CD8+ T cells from PBMCs, obtained from culture after CMV antigen stimulation. These receptors were taken from a human donor in good health (CMV status not recorded). Some clones in this sample may be carry-over from other donors' samples.

This clonotype was seen only a few times. The V call is TRBV7-6, the J call TRBJ2-2; D ambiguous. The V gene's germline CDR1 is SGHVS and CDR2 FNYEAQ. V was cut by 3 bases and J by 0 bases, with 8 bases left in between. The CDR3 loop spans 15 amino acids. The CDR3 region has the DNA TGTGCCAGCAGCTTTTTGCGGACGAACACCGGGGAGCTGTTTTTT. Amino acid sequence: CASSFLRTNTGELFF.

About this clonotype itself: A much larger clonotype is one base distant, so this may be a read error. The chain links TRBV12-5 to TRBJ2-3; 8 bases are a match to TRBD2. The CDR3 is 15 amino acids. CDR1 is LGHNT and CDR2 is FRNRAP in the germline V gene. V shed 8 bases, J shed 3 bases, and the junction held 10 bases outside the gene matches. This chain's CDR3 is CASRPGTSSTDTQYF. DNA of the CDR3: TGTGCTAGTCGTCCCGGGACTAGTTCGACAGATACGCAGTATTTT.

Comment on this clonotype: A read error is possible here, since a much larger clone lies one base away. This chain uses TRBV7-6 with TRBJ2-5; the D gene is possibly TRBD2 (5 bases). This CDR3 spans 14 amino acids. Germline V gives CDR1 SGHVS, CDR2 FNYEAQ. V lost 7 bases, J lost 5 bases, and 17 bases lay in between. The CDR3 here is CASTHEGEGETQYF. CDR3 bases: TGTGCCAGCACACATGAGGGCGAAGGGGAGACCCAGTACTTC.

The chain recombines TRBV7-9 with TRBJ1-1; 7 bases are shared with TRBD1. Trimming at V came to 11 bases and at J to 6 bases, leaving 12 bases not matched to a gene. From germline, CDR1 is SEHNR and CDR2 FQNEAQ (reference sequence). The CDR3 spans 13 residues. The CDR3 DNA reads TGTGCCGCCGTGACAGGGCGACCGGCTGAAGCTTTCTTT. Its protein product is CAAVTGRPAEAFF.

V gene TRBV19 combines with J gene TRBJ1-1; maybe TRBD1 (6 bases). Germline loops: CDR1 LNHDA, CDR2 SQIVND (reference sequence). Trimming took off 1 base at V and 0 bases at J, with 9 bases between the two ends. The CDR3 is 15 amino acids. Here the CDR3 DNA reads TGTGCCAGTAGTATAGCCCAGGGGATGAACACTGAAGCTTTCTTT. Its translation: CASSIAQGMNTEAFF.

This clonotype was counted a few times. This rearrangement joins TRBV20-1 to TRBJ2-1, with TRBD2 matching over 10 bases. Per germline, CDR1 DFQATT and CDR2 SNEGSKA (reference sequence). With 3 bases clipped from V and 9 bases from J, the junction kept 11 bases outside the gene matches. CDR3 length equals 15 residues. CDR3 protein: CSASLASGGFGEQFF. The CDR3 bases are TGCAGTGCTAGTTTGGCTAGCGGGGGTTTTGGTGAGCAGTTCTTC.

The genes are TRBV7-9 and TRBJ1-4; 8 nucleotides match TRBD1. V was pared by 5 bases and J by 5 bases, with 4 bases of the junction left unmatched. The germline V gene has CDR1 SEHNR and CDR2 FQNEAQ (reference sequence). The CDR3 sequence is 14 residues long. The CDR3 loop is CASSGTGGNEKLFF. In DNA form, the CDR3 reads TGTGCCAGCAGCGGTACAGGGGGGAATGAAAAACTGTTTTTT.

Only one count was recorded for this clonotype. The CDR3: CASTPGEGSYNEQFF. In nucleotides, the CDR3 is TGCGCCAGCACCCCGGGGGAAGGTTCCTACAATGAGCAGTTCTTC. V and J are TRBV4-3 and TRBJ2-1; a possible D gene is TRBD2 (6 bases). V lost 7 bases to trimming and J lost 1 base, with 14 bases between them. This CDR3 comprises 15 residues. Germline V gene lookup returns CDR1 LGHNA and CDR2 YSLEER.

This clonotype appeared many times. The chain uses TRBV7-2 and TRBJ2-1; 12 nucleotides align to TRBD2. Germline assignment: CDR1 SGHTA and CDR2 FQGNSA. CDR3 size: 17 residues. V dropped 4 bases and J dropped 10; count of bases not matched to a gene: 14. The CDR3 spells CASSWRLAGGPRGEQFF. The CDR3 DNA reads as TGTGCCAGCAGCTGGAGGCTAGCGGGGGGGCCCCGGGGCGAGCAGTTCTTC.

The genes are TRBV19 and TRBJ2-5, with TRBD1 matching 7 bases. After removal of 1 base from V and 4 bases from J, the junction contained 6 bases not matched to a gene. Germline CDR1 and CDR2: LNHDA and SQIVND (reference sequence). The CDR3 is made up of 15 amino acids. The CDR3 DNA follows: TGTGCCAGTAGTATAGTTGTCTCAGGGGGAGAGACCCAGTACTTC. As protein: CASSIVVSGGETQYF. Together with reference TRBV19 and TRBJ2-5, the CDR3 gives the full variable domain: DGGITQSPKYLFRKEGQNVTLSCEQNLNHDAMYWYRQDPGQGLRLIYYSQIVNDFQKGDIAEGYSVSREKKESFPLTVTSAQKNPTAFYLCASSIVVSGGETQYFGPGTRLLVL.

This chain uses TRBV4-2 with TRBJ2-7, with unresolved D. Trimming cost V 3 bases and J 3 bases, with 6 bases left between them. The CDR3 length is 12 residues. CDR1 and CDR2 from the germline V gene are LGHNA and YNFKEQ. The CDR3 DNA follows: TGTGCCAGCAGCCACGACGGCTACGAGCAGTACTTC. Translation gives CASSHDGYEQYF.

The chain is built from TRBV4-3 and TRBJ1-5; D remains unclear. Trimming shortened V by 0 bases and J by 4 bases, and 7 bases separated the two germline ends. CDR1 is LGHNA and CDR2 is YSLEER in the germline V gene. This CDR3 region has 14 residues. CDR3 in amino acids: CASSQEWQNQPQHF. As DNA, the CDR3 is TGCGCCAGCAGCCAAGAATGGCAGAATCAGCCCCAGCATTTT.

This chain links TRBV12-3 or TRBV12-4 with TRBJ2-7; D possibly corresponds to TRBD2 (6 bases). Trimming stripped 7 bases from V and 6 bases from J, with 19 bases between. This CDR3 spans 14 amino acids. Here the CDR3 DNA reads TGTGCCAGCACCATAGCGGCGGACCCTTTCGAGCAGTACTTC. Protein sequence: CASTIAADPFEQYF.

The chain employs TRBV6-1 and TRBJ2-3; D remains unclear. This CDR3 spans 13 amino acids. Germline CDR1 and CDR2: MNHNS and SASEGT. Trimming left V 2 bases short and J 3 bases short, with 6 bases between. The CDR3 loop is CASSEIRTDTQYF. In DNA form, the CDR3 reads TGTGCCAGCAGTGAAATCAGGACAGATACGCAGTATTTT.

This clonotype has more than one count but fewer than ten. The V call is TRBV6-1, the J call TRBJ2-1; 7 bases are shared with TRBD1. CDR3 length: 15 residues. After removal of 10 bases from V and 9 bases from J, the junction contained 18 bases not matched to a gene. Germline CDR1 and CDR2: MNHNS and SASEGT. The CDR3 DNA sequence: TGTGCCACCACATTCCGGGACAGCGATCTCCGTGAGCAGTTCTTC. Protein sequence: CATTFRDSDLREQFF.

The chain couples TRBV27 to TRBJ2-2, with TRBD2 identical over 12 bases. With 2 bases clipped from V and 4 bases from J, the junction kept 8 bases outside the gene matches. This CDR3 has 18 amino acids. CDR1 and CDR2 (germline): MNHEY, SMNVEV (reference sequence). The CDR3: CASSLDPSGGAGTGELFF. The CDR3 DNA follows: TGTGCCAGCAGTTTAGATCCTAGCGGGGGGGCTGGCACCGGGGAGCTGTTTTTT.